The present TCR beta chain was sequenced within a study of blood T cell repertoires in COVID-19. TCRdb's table, derived via immunoSEQ multiplex PCR, lists solely in-frame clones and lacks some. The sample has 250,000 to 300,000 clones; around 83% are singletons. This clone showed up many times. The germline V gene has CDR1 SGHRS and CDR2 YFSETQ. The CDR3 loop spans 16 amino acids. Trimming took 1 base from V and 5 from J, leaving 16 bases between them. The chain combines TRBV5-1 with TRBJ1-3; D possibly corresponds to TRBD1 (5 bases). The specimen sequenced was peripheral blood. The source is a man aged 18 to 30 with active or convalescent COVID-19. The CDR3 region has the DNA TGCGCCAGCAGCTTGTCACCCGGGACTACAAGAAACACCATATATTTT. It specifies CASSLSPGTTRNTIYF.